This T cell receptor (beta chain) was documented in a study of response to subunit inactivated influenza vaccine (dated by TCRdb to 2016 to 2019). Looking at the study overall: Deep quantitative T cell receptor repertoire profiling was used in the study to track responses to a trivalent subunit inactivated influenza vaccine. The paper's findings and limits, for the study overall: It was suggested by the authors that each seasonal influenza vaccination may recruit only a limited number of new T cells.

Receptor amplification or capture employed RT-PCR. The run used an Illumina HiSeq 2500. TCRdb applied fastp at Q25 and MiXCR to the public reads, then kept only in-frame beta chains. Every distinct CDR3 protein forms one entry, paired with its most common genes and DNA. The sample includes more than 600,000 distinct CDR3 sequences, with approximately 17% observed a single time. The ten largest account for roughly a tenth of the sample. Concerning this clonotype itself: No cognate antigen has been identified for it. Qualities for individual bases were not recorded, and no much larger clone is one base off.

There are 15 amino acids in the CDR3, from cysteine to phenylalanine inclusive. Only CDR3 DNA remains: 45 bases, in frame from the first base. V loses 6 bases of germline sequence and J loses 0 bases, and the interval between the two ends is 18 bases. CDR1 and CDR2 are drawn from the germline V gene (reference sequence): DFQATT, SNEGSKA. This clonotype was sampled from a man aged 45-65 years who received an inactivated influenza vaccine. Donor details come from another sample of the same person, matched by shared clones. This chain joins TRBV20-1 to TRBJ2-7; the D region possibly corresponds to TRBD2 (6 bases align). Sequences were derived from PBMCs from blood, sampled 4 to 6 days after vaccination. The base sequence is TGCAGTGCACCTTTGGGACTCCTTAGCTCCTACGAGCAGTACTTC. Protein translation: CSAPLGLLSSYEQYF.